The next 18 T cell receptor beta chains were all read from a single sample in a study of blood T cells in healthy people across ages. A sample-barcoded 5' primer and a J-beta primer mix were used in a second PCR of about 7 to 11 cycles. TCRdb passed the 5' RACE reads through MiXCR, listing each CDR3 protein once. The profile shows approximately 490,000 distinct CDR3 sequences, approximately 25% of them singletons. The data also belong to a second study, concerning T cells of mothers and their children.

Sequenced sample: blood. These receptors were obtained from a boy between 5 and 17 years old in good health.

The chain joins TRBV6-2 or TRBV6-3 to TRBJ2-5; TRBD2 matches at 7 bases. The length of the CDR3 is 14 residues. With 4 bases clipped from V and 4 bases from J, the junction kept 6 bases outside the gene matches. Germline loops: CDR1 MNHEY, CDR2 SVGEGT. CDR3 sequence: CASSSLGGGETQYF. CDR3 bases: TGTGCCAGCAGTTCCCTTGGGGGGGGAGAGACCCAGTACTTC.

The chain has TRBV3-1 and TRBJ2-5; 7 positions match TRBD2. J gave up 5 bases and V 2 bases, and 11 bases lay outside the gene matches. The CDR3 covers 16 residues. Per the germline V gene, CDR1 is LGHDT and CDR2 is YNNKEL (reference sequence). CDR3: CASSQRSVGGVETQYF. The DNA of the CDR3 is TGTGCCAGCAGCCAAAGGTCCGTGGGAGGGGTGGAGACCCAGTACTTC.

V and J are TRBV18 and TRBJ2-7, with 7 bases aligning to TRBD2. CDR3 size: 16 residues. Germline CDR1 and CDR2: KGHSH and LQKENI. Trimming took 3 bases from V and 6 from J; bases not matched to a gene: 14. The CDR3 nucleotides read TGTGCCAGCTCACCGAGGCATTCTAGCGGCGGAGGCGAGCAGTACTTC. This encodes CASSPRHSSGGGEQYF.

This chain connects TRBV3-1 to TRBJ1-1, with 10 bases matching TRBD1. Looked up from germline, CDR1 is LGHDT and CDR2 is YNNKEL (reference sequence). The CDR3 sequence is 16 residues long. J gave up 6 bases and V 3 bases, and 10 bases lay outside the gene matches. The DNA for the CDR3 is TGTGCCAGCAGCCATGAGGGACAGGGGCCTTACGCTGAAGCTTTCTTT. Its translation is CASSHEGQGPYAEAFF.

This clonotype was counted many times. The rearrangement uses TRBV15 and TRBJ2-5; a weak D match, TRBD2 (6 bases). This CDR3 is built from 14 residues. Trimming took 1 base from V and 2 from J, leaving 8 bases between them. Per germline, CDR1 LNHNV and CDR2 YYDKDF (reference sequence). This CDR3 is CATSRAGGQETQYF. The CDR3, as DNA: TGTGCCACCAGCAGAGCTGGGGGGCAAGAGACCCAGTACTTC.

This chain uses TRBV6-2 or TRBV6-3 with TRBJ1-2; 7 nucleotides line up with TRBD1. V shed 7 bases, J shed 5 bases, and the junction held 10 bases outside the gene matches. Germline lookup yields CDR1 MNHEY and CDR2 SVGEGT. This CDR3 contains 14 residues. CDR3: CASKDRQGRYGYTF. The DNA of the CDR3 is TGTGCCAGCAAGGACCGACAGGGTCGATATGGCTACACCTTC.

This rearrangement joins TRBV27 to TRBJ2-7, with a weak D call TRBD1 (6 bases). Trimming removed 8 bases at V and 2 bases at J, with 22 bases between. Germline V gives CDR1 MNHEY, CDR2 SMNVEV (reference sequence). CDR3 length equals 16 residues. The CDR3: CASCAGGAYSTYEQYF. In DNA form, the CDR3 reads TGTGCCAGCTGCGCTGGGGGCGCATATTCAACCTACGAGCAGTACTTC.

This rearrangement joins TRBV14 to TRBJ1-2; 9 bases map to TRBD1. Germline V lookup: CDR1 SGHDN, CDR2 FVKESK. The CDR3 is 13 residues long. The junction had 9 bases not matched to a gene; V was cut back by 8 bases and J by 8 bases. The CDR3 loop is CASVKQGADGYTF. CDR3 nucleotide sequence: TGTGCCAGCGTCAAACAGGGGGCGGACGGCTACACCTTC.

This chain uses TRBV4-3 with TRBJ1-1, with D possibly being TRBD1 (5 bases). V shed 4 bases and J shed 4 bases, with 16 bases lying between them. The germline V gene has CDR1 LGHNA and CDR2 YSLEER. The CDR3 loop spans 15 amino acids. CDR3: CASSRDSSMGTEAFF. In nucleotides, the CDR3 is TGCGCCAGCAGCCGAGACAGCTCCATGGGCACTGAAGCTTTCTTT.

The chain recombines TRBV6-2 or TRBV6-3 with TRBJ1-1; no clear D gene. Germline assignment: CDR1 MNHEY and CDR2 SVGEGT. CDR3 length equals 11 residues. Deletions cut 7 bases from V and 4 bases from J, with 7 bases between. The CDR3 reads CASKDGTEAFF. The CDR3 DNA reads TGTGCCAGCAAAGATGGCACTGAAGCTTTCTTT.

The chain joins TRBV4-3 to TRBJ2-7; D uncertain. Trimming cost V 0 bases and J 2 bases, with 5 bases left between them. CDR3 length: 13 residues. Germline lookup yields CDR1 LGHNA and CDR2 YSLEER. Written as DNA, the CDR3 is TGCGCCAGCAGCCAAGATGTCCCCTACGAGCAGTACTTC. It yields the protein CASSQDVPYEQYF.

The chain combines TRBV10-3 with TRBJ2-4, with a weak D call TRBD1 (6 bases). CDR1 and CDR2 (germline): ENHRY, SYGVKD. CDR3 length: 15 amino acids. Trimming shortened V by 3 bases and J by 7 bases, and 16 bases separated the two germline ends. CDR3 sequence: CAISDPDDRHNIQYF. The DNA of the CDR3 is TGTGCCATCAGTGATCCGGACGACAGGCACAACATTCAGTACTTC.

V and J are TRBV3-1 and TRBJ2-4; 8 positions agree with TRBD2. The V gene end was trimmed by 0 bases and the J gene end by 3 bases; junction bases not matched to a gene: 4. From germline, CDR1 is LGHDT and CDR2 YNNKEL (reference sequence). The CDR3 covers 16 residues. The CDR3 nucleotides read TGTGCCAGCAGCCAAGAGTTACTAGCGGACAAAAACATTCAGTACTTC. This encodes CASSQELLADKNIQYF. The whole variable domain, filled in from reference TRBV3-1 and TRBJ2-4, reads DTAVSQTPKYLVTQMGNDKSIKCEQNLGHDTMYWYKQDSKKFLKIMFSYNNKELIINETVPNRFSPKSPDKAHLNLHINSLELGDSAVYFCASSQELLADKNIQYFGAGTRLSVL.

The chain combines TRBV6-2 or TRBV6-3 with TRBJ2-3, with 10 bases matching TRBD1. V was pared by 2 bases and J by 6 bases, with 11 bases of the junction left unmatched. The CDR3 covers 17 residues. The germline V gene has CDR1 MNHEY and CDR2 SVGEGT. CDR3 in DNA: TGTGCCAGCAGTTACCCGCCGGGACAGGGGTTTATTGATACGCAGTATTTT. This gives the protein CASSYPPGQGFIDTQYF.

This clonotype was detected only a few times. The chain uses TRBV9 and TRBJ2-5; 11 nucleotides align to TRBD1. The DNA end is a closer match to TRBJ2-1, so the J assignment may be wrong. CDR1 and CDR2 from the germline V gene are SGDLS and YYNGEE. The CDR3 totals 16 residues. The CDR3 DNA is TGTGCCAGCAGCGTAGGGGGGACAGGGGGAATCAATGAGCAGTTCTTC. Protein product: CASSVGGTGGINEQFF.

The J gene is TRBJ1-5, the V gene TRBV18; the D is unclear. Germline V gene lookup returns CDR1 KGHSH and CDR2 LQKENI. The V end was cut by 2 bases, the J end by 6 bases, with 8 bases between. The CDR3 sequence is 13 residues long. CDR3 DNA sequence: TGTGCCAGCTCACCAAGTATGGGTCAGCCCCAGCATTTT. Translating gives CASSPSMGQPQHF.

The chain is built from TRBV20-1 and TRBJ1-1; weak D call: TRBD1 (5 bases). Germline V gene sequence: CDR1 DFQATT, CDR2 SNEGSKA (reference sequence). With 5 bases removed from V and 4 bases from J, the gap between germline ends came to 14 bases. The CDR3 has 13 residues. The DNA for the CDR3 is TGCAGTGCTCCGGGACGCCAAATCACTGAAGCTTTCTTT. As protein: CSAPGRQITEAFF.

This clonotype was recorded a few times. The V gene is TRBV30, the J gene TRBJ1-4; D perhaps matches TRBD1 (6 bases). Trimming cost V 2 bases and J 4 bases, with 17 bases left between them. The germline CDR1 and CDR2 sequences are GTSNPN and SVGIG (reference sequence). CDR3 length equals 16 residues. The CDR3 sequence: CAWSLGHGAYNEKLFF. In DNA, the CDR3 is TGTGCCTGGAGTTTGGGACATGGCGCTTATAATGAAAAACTGTTTTTT.